Following are 11 T cell receptor beta chains from one sample sequenced in a study of T cell changes during pregnancy in multiple sclerosis. Sequencing used immunoSEQ multiplex PCR; TCRdb keeps in-frame clones, though not all of them. The table lists approximately 46,000 clones, around 90% of them singletons. Source: CD8+ T cells from peripheral blood mononuclear cells, taken in the second trimester of pregnancy. These receptor sequences come from a female donor with multiple sclerosis, enrolled in a pregnancy study.

The chain carries TRBV9 and TRBJ2-7; the match to TRBD1 covers 9 bases. This CDR3 has 14 amino acids. The junction had 7 bases not matched to a gene; V was cut back by 3 bases and J by 6 bases. Germline-derived CDR1 and CDR2 are SGDLS and YYNGEE. The CDR3 DNA is TGTGCCAGCAGCGCAGGACAGGGGATTGGCGAGCAGTACTTC. Its translation: CASSAGQGIGEQYF. The variable domain in full, completed from reference TRBV9 and TRBJ2-7, reads DSGVTQTPKHLITATGQRVTLRCSPRSGDLSVYWYQQSLDQGLQFLIQYYNGEERAKGNILERFSAQQFPDLHSELNLSSLELGDSALYFCASSAGQGIGEQYFGPGTRLTVT.

The chain couples TRBV7-6 to TRBJ2-7; a weak D match, TRBD1 (6 bases). The CDR3 totals 13 residues. Germline V gene lookup returns CDR1 SGHVS and CDR2 FNYEAQ. V lost 3 bases and J 3 bases, leaving 9 bases between the germline ends. Here the CDR3 reads CASSFGQYYEQYF. For the CDR3, the DNA is TGTGCCAGCAGCTTCGGACAGTACTACGAGCAGTACTTC.

This clone was recorded a few times. V gene TRBV27 combines with J gene TRBJ2-5, with 7 bases aligning to TRBD1. The V and J ends lost 5 bases and 5 bases, in that order; junction bases with no gene match: 8. The length of the CDR3 is 14 residues. The V gene's germline CDR1 is MNHEY and CDR2 SMNVEV (reference sequence). The CDR3: CASSPRQGRETQYF. In DNA, the CDR3 is TGTGCCAGCAGTCCAAGACAGGGCCGCGAGACCCAGTACTTC.

This chain uses TRBV14 with TRBJ1-2, with TRBD1 as a possible D gene (5 bases). CDR3 length: 14 amino acids. Germline V lookup: CDR1 SGHDN, CDR2 FVKESK. The V gene lost 3 bases and the J gene lost 2 bases, with 10 bases spanning the gap. CDR3 DNA sequence: TGTGCCAGCAGCCATCTACAGGAGAACTATGGCTACACCTTC. This codes for CASSHLQENYGYTF.

This clone has only one observation. One junction end disagrees with the germline gene, perhaps due to a read error. The chain couples TRBV7-7 to TRBJ2-2; D is undetermined. In germline, CDR1 is SSHAT, CDR2 FNYEAQ (reference sequence). The CDR3 totals 17 residues. The CDR3 coding sequence is TGTGCTAGCAGCTTAGAAGTACTAACGGATAACACCGGGGAGCTGTTTTTT. Its translation: CASSLEVLTDNTGELFF. The full variable domain, rest sourced from reference TRBV7-7 and TRBJ2-2, is GAGVSQSPRYKVTKRGQDVTLRCDPISSHATLYWYQQALGQGPEFLTYFNYEAQPDKSGLPSDRFSAERPEGSISTLTIQRTEQRDSAMYRCASSLEVLTDNTGELFFGEGSRLTVL.

J is TRBJ1-2 and V is TRBV11-1, with D possibly being TRBD1 (6 bases). Germline-derived CDR1 and CDR2 are SGHAT and FQDESV (reference sequence). Trimming pared 5 bases from V and 5 bases from J, leaving 21 bases between. The CDR3 runs to 16 residues. In nucleotides, the CDR3 is TGTGCCAGCAGCCGATGGGATACAGGGATCATATATGGCTACACCTTC. Encoded protein: CASSRWDTGIIYGYTF.

CDR3: CASSVGGSPLHF. CDR3 DNA sequence: TGTGCCAGCAGCGTCGGAGGCTCACCCCTCCACTTT. This sequence joins TRBV9 and TRBJ1-6; D remains unclear. The germline CDR1 and CDR2 sequences are SGDLS and YYNGEE. The CDR3 contains 12 residues. V gave up 2 bases and J gave up 10 bases, with 7 bases separating them. The entire variable domain, with the rest obtained from reference TRBV9 and TRBJ1-6, is as follows: DSGVTQTPKHLITATGQRVTLRCSPRSGDLSVYWYQQSLDQGLQFLIQYYNGEERAKGNILERFSAQQFPDLHSELNLSSLELGDSALYFCASSVGGSPLHFGNGTRLTVT.

This clone appeared once. This sequence joins TRBV7-9 and TRBJ1-1; D gene unclear. CDR3 length: 14 amino acids. Germline loops: CDR1 SEHNR, CDR2 FQNEAQ (reference sequence). Deletions cut 1 base from V and 1 base from J, with 7 bases between. In nucleotides, the CDR3 is TGTGCCAGCAGCTTAGTTGAGCGGAACACTGAAGCTTTCTTT. Translation gives CASSLVERNTEAFF. Drawing the rest from reference TRBV7-9 and TRBJ1-1, the complete variable domain is DTGVSQNPRHKITKRGQNVTFRCDPISEHNRLYWYRQTLGQGPEFLTYFQNEAQLEKSRLLSDRFSAERPKGSFSTLEIQRTEQGDSAMYLCASSLVERNTEAFFGQGTRLTVV.

The V call is TRBV7-2, the J call TRBJ2-7; 9 bases align to TRBD2. The CDR3 length is 19 residues. After removal of 1 base from V and 2 bases from J, the junction contained 15 bases not matched to a gene. The germline V gene has CDR1 SGHTA and CDR2 FQGNSA. For the CDR3, the DNA is TGTGCCAGCAGCTTAGACGGATGGCTAGCGGGGCCTAACACCTACGAGCAGTACTTC. Protein: CASSLDGWLAGPNTYEQYF.

This chain links TRBV7-9 with TRBJ2-1; no clear D. This CDR3 is built from 14 residues. CDR1 SEHNR and CDR2 FQNEAQ come from the germline V gene (reference sequence). V was clipped by 5 bases and J by 6 bases, with 14 bases between them. CDR3 coding DNA: TGTGCCAGCAGCCCGGAATCGACTTTCAATGAGCAGTTCTTC. Its translation is CASSPESTFNEQFF.

The V and J genes are TRBV19 and TRBJ2-7; D is perhaps TRBD1 (6 bases). The germline V and J ends were trimmed by 7 bases and 1 base, with 17 bases remaining between them. This CDR3 region has 15 residues. The germline CDR1 and CDR2 sequences are LNHDA and SQIVND (reference sequence). The CDR3 sequence is CASTPGTHPSYEQYF. For the CDR3, the DNA is TGTGCCAGTACCCCAGGGACACACCCTTCCTACGAGCAGTACTTC.